These T cell receptor beta chains were read from a single sample in a study of blood T cell repertoires in COVID-19. Using immunoSEQ multiplex PCR, the repertoire was profiled, and TCRdb retains in-frame clones only, with some absent. The table lists over 120,000 clones, roughly 80% of them singletons, with around 3.4% in the top ten. The source material was peripheral blood. The source of these receptors is a man between 65 and 79 years old who had recovered from COVID-19. Each CDR3 is given with its conserved first and last residue. D genes are given only for firm matches. Where a row states a size, it is once, few, many or the class of an expanded clone; other rows omit it.

TRBD1,few,TRBJ2-1,TRBV25-1,TGTGCCAGCACACAGGGGGAATACAATGAGCAGTTCTTC,CASTQGEYNEQFF
TRBD2,-,TRBJ2-7,TRBV2,TGTGCCAGCAGGAGGACTAGCGGGAGTTGGCAGTACTTC,CASRRTSGSWQYF
-,many,TRBJ1-1,TRBV4-1,TGCGCCAGCAGCCACCTAGACAGGAACACTGAAGCTTTCTTT,CASSHLDRNTEAFF
-,-,TRBJ1-2,TRBV2,TGTGCCAGCAGGGGTCGGGGATTTACTTATGGCTACACCTTC,CASRGRGFTYGYTF
-,many,TRBJ2-7,TRBV2,TGTGCCAGCAGGGCCGGAGGCAGCCTTCTGTACTTC,CASRAGGSLLYF
TRBD1,-,TRBJ1-1,TRBV6-5,TGTGCCAGCAGCCTGGACAGGGTGGGCAACACTGAAGCTTTCTTT,CASSLDRVGNTEAFF
-,-,TRBJ2-7,TRBV5-6,TGTGCCAGCAGCCTGACTACTTCCTCCTACGAGCAGTACTTC,CASSLTTSSYEQYF
-,once,TRBJ1-3,TRBV2,TGTGTCACTAAAGTCCCCTCTGGAAACACCATATATTTT,CVTKVPSGNTIYF
TRBD2,-,TRBJ2-7,TRBV30,TGTGCCTGGAGCGGACTAGCGGGAGCGATCGGCGAGCAGTACTTC,CAWSGLAGAIGEQYF
TRBD1,-,TRBJ1-1,TRBV19,TGTGCCAGTCAGGCACGAGGACAGGGGATCACTGAAGCTTTCTTT,CASQARGQGITEAFF
-,once,TRBJ2-7,TRBV9,TGTGCCAGCAGCGTAATTAGGGGGTTCTCCTACGAGCAGTACTTC,CASSVIRGFSYEQYF
-,-,TRBJ2-7,TRBV7-9,TGTGCCAGCAGCGCCCACAGGGGAGCAACTAGCGGACCTACCTACGAGCAGTACTTC,CASSAHRGATSGPTYEQYF
TRBD2,-,TRBJ2-7,TRBV3-1/TRBV3-2,TGTGCCAGCAGCCAAGATCTATTAGGTTGGGGACTAGCGGGGGGCCGCTACGAGCAGTACTTC,CASSQDLLGWGLAGGRYEQYF
TRBD2,few,TRBJ2-4,TRBV29-1,TGCAGCGTTCGACTAGCGGGAGCCAAAAACATTCAGTACTTC,CSVRLAGAKNIQYF
-,-,TRBJ2-7,TRBV15,TGTGCCACCAGCAGAGATGCCCAGGGAAGAAAGGGGCTCGAGCAGTACTTC,CATSRDAQGRKGLEQYF
TRBD1,-,TRBJ2-5,TRBV27,TGTGCCAGCAGTCCGCGGACAGGGGTAGAGACCCAGTACTTC,CASSPRTGVETQYF
TRBD1,-,TRBJ2-7,TRBV6-5,TGTGCCAGCATGACTTCCGGGACAGCCTCCTACGAGCAGTACTTC,CASMTSGTASYEQYF